This TCR beta chain was sequenced for a study of blood T cell repertoires in COVID-19. Study-wide context: The analysed material was cDNA or gDNA that came from T cells, B-cell-depleted T cells, or PBMCs.

Those who participated ranged in age from about 18 to 95 years and resided in approximately 23 US areas. Participant-reported clinical history was the basis for cohort assignment. Germline loops: CDR1 LNHDA, CDR2 SQIVND (reference sequence). Trimming left V 2 bases short and J 7 bases short, with 18 bases between. There are 16 residues in the CDR3. Sequenced by immunoSEQ multiplex PCR; TCRdb stores in-frame clones only, minus some. Of approximately 490,000 clones in the sample, roughly nine tenths were seen once. The TCR was taken from a woman aged 55-75 years who had recovered from COVID-19. The sample consisted of PBMCs or T cells enriched from blood (not recorded which). J is TRBJ1-3 and V is TRBV19; D is uncertain. The CDR3 DNA reads TGTGCCAGTAGTATATCTACGGGGATCGAGGCGAACACCATATATTTT. Its translation: CASSISTGIEANTIYF. The entire variable domain, with the rest obtained from reference TRBV19 and TRBJ1-3, is as follows: DGGITQSPKYLFRKEGQNVTLSCEQNLNHDAMYWYRQDPGQGLRLIYYSQIVNDFQKGDIAEGYSVSREKKESFPLTVTSAQKNPTAFYLCASSISTGIEANTIYFGEGSWLTVV.